This T cell receptor beta chain was identified in a study of human T cells and chemical hapten exposure. Study in general: DPC (0.01%) was patch tested on the upper back and read at 6 days. Patients, a majority of them female, were diagnosed with alopecia areata, totalis or universalis.

Many counts were recorded for this clonotype. Germline values: CDR1 MNHNY, CDR2 SVGAGI (reference sequence). The CDR3 is 15 residues long. V dropped 6 bases and J dropped 5; count of bases not matched to a gene: 8. Indicated time point: patch test 1, 2 weeks after DPC sensitization. Described treatment: therapeutic diphenylcyclopropenone sensitization with weekly scalp DPC. Attachment of unique molecular identifiers to individual cDNA molecules was performed in the library. Per the authors' pipeline: Sample TCR totals centred on a median of approximately 100,000, ranging about 20,000 to 700,000. TCRdb independently ran MiXCR on the RACE reads; one entry per CDR3 protein. The V and J calls and clone size are TCRdb's, not the authors'. The repertoire holds roughly 360,000 distinct CDR3 sequences, with roughly 4.8% as singletons.

The V gene is TRBV6-6, the J gene TRBJ2-3; 10 nucleotides match TRBD2. Specimen: whole blood, collected in connection with sensitization to the hapten diphenylcyclopropenone (DPC). This clonotype was obtained from a woman in her 50s with alopecia areata. Some clones in this sample may be carry-over from other donors' samples. In nucleotides, the CDR3 is TGTGCCAGCAGGGGGCTAGCGGGAGTGCAAGATACGCAGTATTTT. Its protein is CASRGLAGVQDTQYF.